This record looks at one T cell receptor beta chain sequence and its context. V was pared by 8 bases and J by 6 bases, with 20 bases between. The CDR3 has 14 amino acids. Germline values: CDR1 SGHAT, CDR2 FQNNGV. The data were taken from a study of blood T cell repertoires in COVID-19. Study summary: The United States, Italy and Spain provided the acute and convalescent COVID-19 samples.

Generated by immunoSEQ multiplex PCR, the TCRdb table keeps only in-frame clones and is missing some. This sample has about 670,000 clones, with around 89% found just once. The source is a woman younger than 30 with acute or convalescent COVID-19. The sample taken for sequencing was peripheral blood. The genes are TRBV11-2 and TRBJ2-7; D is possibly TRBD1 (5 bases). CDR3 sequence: CASGEDRSFVEQYF. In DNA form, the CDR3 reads TGTGCCAGCGGGGAAGACAGATCTTTCGTCGAGCAGTACTTC.